Each of the 29 T cell receptor beta chains below was sequenced from the same sample in a study of T-cell memory formation after mild COVID-19. TCRdb called the 5' RACE reads again in MiXCR, with one record for every CDR3 protein. Of 250,000 to 400,000 distinct CDR3 sequences in the sample, approximately 15% are singletons; the top ten hold 20% to 25%. Input material: PBMCs or a T cell subset sorted from them (not recorded which). The receptor source for this set is a man in his late teens or twenties who had mild COVID-19 (a few samples of this study predate the infection). Cell type and time point are not known.

In its sample, this clonotype was seen once. J is TRBJ2-5 and V is TRBV7-2; D could derive from TRBD1 or TRBD2 (5 bases each). Per the germline V gene, CDR1 is SGHTA and CDR2 is FQGNSA. The CDR3 extends over 14 amino acids. The V gene lost 3 bases and the J gene lost 1 base, with 9 bases spanning the gap. DNA for the CDR3: TGTGCCAGCAGCTTCCAGGGAGCCCAAGAGACCCAGTACTTC. Protein sequence: CASSFQGAQETQYF.

The chain employs TRBV4-1 and TRBJ2-7; D gene unclear. Germline CDR1 reads MGHRA; CDR2 reads YSYEKL. This CDR3 comprises 13 residues. V dropped 0 bases and J dropped 6 bases, with 9 bases sitting between them. For the CDR3, the DNA is TGCGCCAGCAGCCAAGACCCCGGCGCCGAGCAGTACGTC. The encoded protein is CASSQDPGAEQYV.

The chain couples TRBV12-3 or TRBV12-4 to TRBJ2-7; no firm D call. This CDR3 has 14 residues. V was clipped by 5 bases and J by 5 bases, with 16 bases between them. Here the CDR3 reads CASSLYRQQNEQYF. The CDR3 bases are TGTGCCAGCAGTCTCTACCGGCAGCAAAACGAGCAGTACTTC.

V and J are TRBV2 and TRBJ1-2; 7 bases align to TRBD1. This CDR3 is built from 13 residues. After removal of 5 bases from V and 6 bases from J, the junction contained 6 bases not matched to a gene. Germline CDR1 and CDR2: SNHLY and FYNNEI. The CDR3 coding sequence is TGTGCCAGCAGTTTAGACAGGGATCATGGCTACACCTTC. Residues: CASSLDRDHGYTF.

This clonotype showed up many times. The chain joins TRBV7-2 to TRBJ2-5; a possible D gene is TRBD1 (5 bases). V was trimmed by 3 bases and J by 2 bases, leaving 19 bases between them. The CDR3 contains 17 residues. Looked up from germline, CDR1 is SGHTA and CDR2 is FQGNSA. This CDR3 reads CASSLELGQLAQETQYF. For the CDR3, the DNA is TGTGCCAGCAGCTTGGAACTGGGGCAACTTGCTCAAGAGACCCAGTACTTC.

The sample holds a few counts of this clonotype. The J gene is TRBJ2-7, the V gene TRBV2; D not certain. V lost 6 bases and J lost 2, with 14 bases in between. This CDR3 region has 14 residues. In germline, CDR1 is SNHLY, CDR2 FYNNEI. This chain's CDR3 is CASRAQVSPYEQYF. As DNA, the CDR3 is TGTGCCAGCAGGGCCCAGGTCTCGCCCTACGAGCAGTACTTC.

This clonotype occurred many times. The chain links TRBV6-1 to TRBJ2-5; TRBD2 agrees at 12 bases. The CDR3 loop spans 15 amino acids. The trim removed 6 bases at V and 4 bases at J, leaving 6 bases unmatched. The germline CDR1 and CDR2 sequences are MNHNS and SASEGT. The CDR3 DNA reads as TGTGCCAGCAGCGAACTAGCGGGGGGATCAGAGACCCAGTACTTC. Translation gives CASSELAGGSETQYF.

This clonotype was seen a few times. V usage is TRBV29-1 and J usage is TRBJ2-1, with D perhaps TRBD1 (6 bases). This CDR3 region has 14 residues. V was clipped by 1 base and J by 5 bases, with 12 bases between them. Looked up from germline, CDR1 is SQVTM and CDR2 is ANQGSEA. DNA of the CDR3: TGCAGCGTTGAAGCTGGACAGAACAACAATGAGCAGTTCTTC. This sequence encodes CSVEAGQNNNEQFF.

V usage is TRBV4-2 and J usage is TRBJ2-5, with TRBD2 matching over 9 bases. The CDR3 sequence is 18 residues long. V lost 0 bases, J lost 7 bases, and 15 bases stayed unmatched. CDR1 and CDR2 from the germline V gene are LGHNA and YNFKEQ. The CDR3 sequence: CASSQETGTSSYDGTQYF. The CDR3 region has the DNA TGTGCCAGCAGCCAAGAGACGGGGACTAGCAGCTACGATGGGACCCAGTACTTC.

The chain employs TRBV5-1 and TRBJ2-4, with 9 bases matching TRBD2. The germline gives CDR1 SGHRS, CDR2 YFSETQ. The CDR3 spans 15 residues. Trimming removed 0 bases from V and 9 bases from J; junction bases left unmatched: 7. CDR3 residues: CASSLAAGGFGIQYF. For the CDR3, the DNA is TGCGCCAGCAGCTTGGCGGCGGGGGGGTTTGGCATTCAGTACTTC.

The chain uses TRBV5-1 and TRBJ1-1; 7 bases are shared with TRBD1. The ends lost 3 bases at V and 0 bases at J; junction bases unmatched: 5. This CDR3 is 15 amino acids long. CDR1 and CDR2 from the germline V gene are SGHRS and YFSETQ. The CDR3 reads CASSWGQHMNTEAFF. Written as DNA, the CDR3 is TGCGCCAGCAGCTGGGGACAGCACATGAACACTGAAGCTTTCTTT.

The J gene is TRBJ2-5, the V gene TRBV6-5, with D possibly being TRBD2 (7 bases). The V gene's germline CDR1 is MNHEY and CDR2 SVGAGI. The length of the CDR3 is 15 residues. Trimming took off 8 bases at V and 4 bases at J, with 20 bases between the two ends. The CDR3 region is CASSPSAGAGETQYF. CDR3 nucleotide sequence: TGTGCCAGCTCTCCTTCTGCGGGGGCTGGAGAGACCCAGTACTTC.

This rearrangement joins TRBV7-2 to TRBJ2-3, with TRBD1 identical over 9 bases. Per the germline V gene, CDR1 is SGHTA and CDR2 is FQGNSA. The CDR3 has 16 residues. The V and J ends lost 4 bases and 1 base, in that order; junction bases with no gene match: 6. The CDR3, as DNA: TGTGCCAGCAGCTCCGGGACAGGGTTGGGCACAGATACGCAGTATTTT. Its translation is CASSSGTGLGTDTQYF.

In its sample, this clonotype was seen a few times. CDR3 protein: CASSAETANYGYTF. The CDR3, as DNA: TGTGCCAGCAGCGCCGAGACAGCGAACTATGGCTACACCTTC. V and J are TRBV7-9 and TRBJ1-2, with TRBD1 as a possible D gene (5 bases). The CDR3 is 14 amino acids. Germline CDR1 SEHNR, CDR2 FQNEAQ (reference sequence). Trimming left V 5 bases short and J 2 bases short, with 12 bases between.

This clonotype was seen more than once but under ten times. The rearrangement joins TRBV19 to TRBJ2-7; D not certain. The CDR3 spans 13 residues. CDR1 and CDR2 from the germline V gene are LNHDA and SQIVND (reference sequence). Trimming took off 8 bases at V and 5 bases at J, with 16 bases between the two ends. The CDR3 spells CASRNPLWNEQYF. The CDR3 DNA is TGTGCCAGTCGTAACCCCCTTTGGAACGAGCAGTACTTC.

This clonotype turned up a few times. J is TRBJ2-1 and V is TRBV28; tentatively, D is TRBD1 or TRBD2 (6 bases each). The V end lost 5 bases, the J end lost 8 bases, and 22 bases lay between the germline ends. CDR1 and CDR2 (germline): MDHEN, SYDVKM. The CDR3 sequence is 16 residues long. CDR3 coding DNA: TGTGCCAGCAGTAGCCGCGGGACACCAGGCGTCGATGAGCAGTTCTTC. Its translation is CASSSRGTPGVDEQFF.

The rearrangement joins TRBV20-1 to TRBJ1-4, with D possibly TRBD1 on 6 matching bases. Trimming stripped 6 bases from V and 4 bases from J, with 12 bases between. Per the germline V gene, CDR1 is DFQATT and CDR2 is SNEGSKA (reference sequence). This CDR3 is 13 amino acids long. The CDR3 nucleotides read TGCAGTGCCCTTCGACAGGATAATGAAAAACTGTTTTTT. Amino acid sequence: CSALRQDNEKLFF.

The V gene is TRBV6-2 or TRBV6-3, the J gene TRBJ2-1; TRBD1 matches 8 bases. CDR3 length: 12 residues. Germline V lookup: CDR1 MNHEY, CDR2 SVGEGT. V lost 6 bases and J lost 9; bases outside the gene matches: 4. The CDR3 DNA follows: TGTGCCAGCAGCCCTACAGGGGGTGAGCAGTTCTTC. The encoded protein is CASSPTGGEQFF.

The chain couples TRBV7-2 to TRBJ2-3, with 8 nucleotides matching TRBD2. CDR3 length equals 15 residues. With V trimmed by 5 bases and J by 4 bases, 8 bases remained unmatched. In germline, CDR1 is SGHTA, CDR2 FQGNSA. The CDR3: CASSGGRGGADTQYF. DNA for the CDR3: TGTGCCAGCAGCGGCGGACGGGGGGGGGCAGATACGCAGTATTTT.

This chain links TRBV12-3 or TRBV12-4 with TRBJ1-1; D is unresolved. V was cut by 5 bases and J by 1 base, with 5 bases left in between. The CDR3 sequence is 12 residues long. This CDR3 reads CASSTQNTEAFF. CDR3 sequence (DNA): TGTGCCAGCAGTACACAGAACACTGAAGCTTTCTTT.

V gene TRBV4-3 combines with J gene TRBJ1-2; no clear D. Deletions cut 0 bases from V and 5 bases from J, with 13 bases between. This CDR3 is built from 15 residues. The germline V gene encodes CDR1 LGHNA and CDR2 YSLEER. The CDR3, as DNA: TGCGCCAGCAGCCAAGATAGCCAGGCCAGATATGGCTACACCTTC. Translated, it gives CASSQDSQARYGYTF.

This clonotype has ten or more counts. This CDR3 reads CASSQDRTGLNQPQHF. DNA for the CDR3: TGCGCCAGCAGCCAAGATCGGACAGGATTAAATCAGCCCCAGCATTTT. The rearrangement joins TRBV4-3 to TRBJ1-5; 7 bases match TRBD1. The CDR3 loop spans 16 amino acids. Looked up from germline, CDR1 is LGHNA and CDR2 is YSLEER. The V and J ends lost 0 bases and 4 bases, in that order; junction bases with no gene match: 6.

Only a few counts were recorded for this clonotype. The rearrangement links TRBV20-1 to TRBJ2-7; no firm D call. Germline V gene lookup returns CDR1 DFQATT and CDR2 SNEGSKA (reference sequence). The V gene lost 5 bases and the J gene lost 6 bases, with 17 bases spanning the gap. The CDR3 spans 13 residues. CDR3 in DNA: TGCAGTGCTGAGTATGTATCGGATTCCGAGCAGTACTTC. Encoded protein: CSAEYVSDSEQYF.

This chain uses TRBV5-1 with TRBJ2-3; the match to TRBD1 covers 7 bases. The germline V gene has CDR1 SGHRS and CDR2 YFSETQ. This CDR3 spans 14 amino acids. V lost 7 bases and J lost 1; bases outside the gene matches: 6. This CDR3 is CASRQGVGTDTQYF. The CDR3 DNA reads as TGCGCCAGCCGACAGGGAGTGGGCACAGATACGCAGTATTTT.

This clonotype was recorded at least ten times. The V call is TRBV15, the J call TRBJ2-7; D gene uncertain. The germline V gene encodes CDR1 LNHNV and CDR2 YYDKDF (reference sequence). This CDR3 is 16 amino acids long. V shed 1 base and J shed 4 bases, with 17 bases lying between them. In DNA form, the CDR3 reads TGTGCCACCAGCAGAGTAGGTTGGGGATCTCGGTACGAGCAGTACTTC. Translating gives CATSRVGWGSRYEQYF.

The sample holds a few counts of this clonotype. J is TRBJ2-1 and V is TRBV6-2 or TRBV6-3, with 7 bases matching TRBD1. This CDR3 has 15 residues. V was clipped by 5 bases and J by 2 bases; unmatched bases: 6. Germline-derived CDR1 and CDR2 are MNHEY and SVGEGT. The CDR3 nucleotides are TGTGCCAGCAGTATCGGGACAGCAACCTACAATGAGCAGTTCTTC. It yields the protein CASSIGTATYNEQFF.

In nucleotides, the CDR3 is TGTGCCAGCTGTTGGGGGGACTCCTACAATGAGCAGTTCTTC. Protein: CASCWGDSYNEQFF. This rearrangement joins TRBV6-2 or TRBV6-3 to TRBJ2-1; tentatively, D is TRBD2 (6 bases). Germline-derived CDR1 and CDR2 are MNHEY and SVGEGT. The CDR3 runs to 14 residues. V was cut by 8 bases and J by 0 bases, with 11 bases left in between.

This rearrangement joins TRBV10-3 to TRBJ2-6, with 10 positions matching TRBD1. The CDR3 has 20 residues. CDR1 and CDR2 from the germline V gene are ENHRY and SYGVKD. V lost 1 base and J lost 2; bases outside the gene matches: 11. The CDR3 protein is CAISEYVGQGPSAGANVLTF. CDR3 DNA sequence: TGTGCCATCAGTGAGTATGTGGGACAGGGGCCTTCGGCTGGGGCCAACGTCCTGACTTTC.

The chain carries TRBV20-1 and TRBJ1-1, with D unclear. Germline-derived CDR1 and CDR2 are DFQATT and SNEGSKA (reference sequence). CDR3 length: 14 residues. V was clipped by 1 base and J by 0 bases, with 9 bases between them. Here the CDR3 DNA reads TGCAGTGCTAGAGGCCAGACTCTGAACACTGAAGCTTTCTTT. This sequence encodes CSARGQTLNTEAFF.